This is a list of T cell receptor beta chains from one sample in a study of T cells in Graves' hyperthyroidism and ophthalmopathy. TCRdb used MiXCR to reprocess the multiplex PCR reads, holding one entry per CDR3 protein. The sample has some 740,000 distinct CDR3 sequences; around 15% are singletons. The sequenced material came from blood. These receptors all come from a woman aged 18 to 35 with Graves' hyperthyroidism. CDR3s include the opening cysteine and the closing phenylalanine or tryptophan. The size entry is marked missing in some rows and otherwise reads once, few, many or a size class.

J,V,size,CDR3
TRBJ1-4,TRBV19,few,CASSTGRATNEKLFF
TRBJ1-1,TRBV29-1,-,CSVESGGTEAFF
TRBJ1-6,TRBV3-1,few,CASSTVVNSPLHF
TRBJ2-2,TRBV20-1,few,CSARVGALDTGELFF
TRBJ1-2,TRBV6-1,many,CASSEAISNYGYTF
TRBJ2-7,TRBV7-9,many,CASSLAHYEQYF
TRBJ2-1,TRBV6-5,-,CASSYEGAGQGDEQFF
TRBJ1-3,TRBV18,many,CASSTKLQGGNTIYF
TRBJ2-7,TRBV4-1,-,CASSQAAGTSYEQYF
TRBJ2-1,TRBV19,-,CASSMIGGRAGNEQFF
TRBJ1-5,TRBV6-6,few,CASSYSKGNQPQHF
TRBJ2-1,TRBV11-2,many,CASSVPAGAPNEQFF
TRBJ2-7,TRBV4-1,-,CASSSFWASGSGGGYEQYF
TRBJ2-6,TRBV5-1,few,CTSSSPVGGGTSGANVLTF
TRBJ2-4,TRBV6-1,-,CASSPPDRKLEGQNIQYF
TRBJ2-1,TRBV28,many,CASSLRFEYNEQFF
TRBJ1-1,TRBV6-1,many,CASSEVGAGTEAFF
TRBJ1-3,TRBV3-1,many,CASSPIGQISGNTIYF
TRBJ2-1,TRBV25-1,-,CASSDIGAGENEQFF
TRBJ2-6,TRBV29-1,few,CSVEWVDGANVLTF
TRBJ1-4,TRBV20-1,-,CSAGLGGGFNEKLFF
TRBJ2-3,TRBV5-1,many,CASSFYGLAGAVDTQYF
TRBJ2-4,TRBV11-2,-,CASSSLDLAKNIQYF
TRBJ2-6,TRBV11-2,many,CASSYVTGSGANVLTF
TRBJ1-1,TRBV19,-,CASSLRQGADTEAFF
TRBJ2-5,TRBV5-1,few,CASSPGLAPNQETQYF
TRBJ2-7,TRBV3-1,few,CASSHDGLAGYEQYF
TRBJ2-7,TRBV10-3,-,CAISGDRGYNYEQYF
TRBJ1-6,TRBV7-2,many,CASSSFTGRARNSPLHF
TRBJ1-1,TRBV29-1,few,CSVTGVAMNTEAFF
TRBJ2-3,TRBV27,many,CASSFLTPRDRARGADTQYF
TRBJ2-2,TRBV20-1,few,CSASERGQTGELFF
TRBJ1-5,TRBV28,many,CASSPDSISNQPQHF
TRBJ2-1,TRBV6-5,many,CASSYSISGGPGGNEQFF
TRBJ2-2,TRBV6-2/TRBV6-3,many,CASNPQRTSGNTGELFF
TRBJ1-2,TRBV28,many,CASRKPGSNYGYTF
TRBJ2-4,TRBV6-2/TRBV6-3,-,CASSYTEKNIQYF
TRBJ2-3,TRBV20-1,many,CSARDGRRSRTDTQYF
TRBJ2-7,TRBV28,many,CASSLWDLTGVYEQYF
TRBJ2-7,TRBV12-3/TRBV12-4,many,CATRDSTSYEQYF
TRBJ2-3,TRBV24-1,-,CATSITGTPSTDTQYF
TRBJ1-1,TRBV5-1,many,CASSSWTGGTEAFF